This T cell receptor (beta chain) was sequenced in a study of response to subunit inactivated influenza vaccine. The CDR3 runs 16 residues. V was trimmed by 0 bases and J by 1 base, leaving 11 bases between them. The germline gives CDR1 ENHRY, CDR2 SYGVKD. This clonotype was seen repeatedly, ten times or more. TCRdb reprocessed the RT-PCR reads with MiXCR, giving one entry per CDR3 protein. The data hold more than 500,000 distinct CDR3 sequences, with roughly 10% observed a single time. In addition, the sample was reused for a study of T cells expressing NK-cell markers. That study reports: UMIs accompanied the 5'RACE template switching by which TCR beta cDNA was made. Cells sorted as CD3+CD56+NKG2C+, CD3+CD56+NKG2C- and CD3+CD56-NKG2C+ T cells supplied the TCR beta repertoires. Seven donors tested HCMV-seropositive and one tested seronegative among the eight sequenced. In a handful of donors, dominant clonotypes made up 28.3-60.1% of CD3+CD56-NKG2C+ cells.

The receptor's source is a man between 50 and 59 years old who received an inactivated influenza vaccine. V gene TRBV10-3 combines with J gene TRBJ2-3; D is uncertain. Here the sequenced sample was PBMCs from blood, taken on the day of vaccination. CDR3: CAISESNWFGTDTQYF. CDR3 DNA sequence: TGTGCCATCAGTGAGTCGAATTGGTTTGGCACAGATACGCAGTATTTT.